The 7 T cell receptor beta chains below all came from one sample that was sequenced in a study of blood T cell repertoires in COVID-19. Sequencing was performed with immunoSEQ multiplex PCR; in TCRdb, only in-frame clones are kept and a portion is missing. Among about 42,000 clones, more than 60% were seen once, and the ten largest hold under 30%. The sample was peripheral blood. The origin of the receptors is a woman in her 70s with acute or convalescent COVID-19.

The V call is TRBV19, the J call TRBJ1-5; 10 positions agree with TRBD1. The CDR3 consists of 15 residues. The V segment lost 8 bases and the J segment 4 bases; nucleotides outside the gene matches: 8. Germline CDR1 reads LNHDA; CDR2 reads SQIVND (reference sequence). CDR3 sequence: CASRTGGRTNQPQHF. The CDR3 DNA reads TGTGCCAGTCGGACAGGGGGAAGGACTAATCAGCCCCAGCATTTT.

The chain joins TRBV7-9 to TRBJ1-1; maybe TRBD1 (6 bases). CDR3 length equals 15 residues. Germline V gene data show CDR1 as SEHNR and CDR2 as FQNEAQ (reference sequence). The V end was cut by 1 base, the J end by 4 bases, with 13 bases between. The CDR3 bases are TGTGCCAGCAGCTTAGATGGGGTCAGGGGCACTGAAGCTTTCTTT. It codes for CASSLDGVRGTEAFF. The complete variable domain, with remaining parts taken from reference TRBV7-9 and TRBJ1-1, reads DTGVSQNPRHKITKRGQNVTFRCDPISEHNRLYWYRQTLGQGPEFLTYFQNEAQLEKSRLLSDRFSAERPKGSFSTLEIQRTEQGDSAMYLCASSLDGVRGTEAFFGQGTRLTVV.

The chain is built from TRBV4-2 and TRBJ1-5, with D possibly matching TRBD1 (5 bases). Germline CDR1 is LGHNA and CDR2 is YNFKEQ. The CDR3 is 15 amino acids. Trimming shortened V by 0 bases and J by 13 bases, and 19 bases separated the two germline ends. The CDR3 is CASSQDTSGEAQQHF. The CDR3 bases are TGTGCCAGCAGCCAAGATACGTCGGGGGAGGCACAGCAGCATTTT.

The chain combines TRBV4-1 with TRBJ1-5; 9 positions match TRBD1. J lost 11 bases, V lost 1 base, and 9 bases had no gene match. The CDR3 sequence is 15 residues long. Germline V gives CDR1 MGHRA, CDR2 YSYEKL. CDR3 residues: CASSQVPGQGLAQHF. DNA for the CDR3: TGCGCCAGCAGCCAAGTCCCGGGACAGGGTTTGGCCCAGCATTTT.

This chain connects TRBV28 to TRBJ2-7; the D gene is possibly TRBD2 (5 bases). This CDR3 region has 14 residues. Trimming stripped 7 bases from V and 2 bases from J, with 15 bases between. Germline V gene data show CDR1 as MDHEN and CDR2 as SYDVKM. The CDR3 region is CASNSAAPTYEQYF. CDR3 nucleotide sequence: TGTGCCAGCAATAGCGCGGCGCCAACCTACGAGCAGTACTTC. The entire variable domain, with the rest obtained from reference TRBV28 and TRBJ2-7, is as follows: DVKVTQSSRYLVKRTGEKVFLECVQDMDHENMFWYRQDPGLGLRLIYFSYDVKMKEKGDIPEGYSVSREKKERFSLILESASTNQTSMYLCASNSAAPTYEQYFGPGTRLTVT.

V gene TRBV11-3 combines with J gene TRBJ2-3; 7 bases map to TRBD2. The CDR3 consists of 15 residues. CDR1 and CDR2 from the germline V gene are SGHNT and YENEEA. V lost 5 bases to trimming and J lost 5 bases; unmatched junction nucleotides: 10. The CDR3 spells CASSLDGRGIDTQYF. CDR3 sequence (DNA): TGTGCCAGCAGCCTGGATGGGAGGGGAATAGATACGCAGTATTTT.

The chain has TRBV7-3 and TRBJ2-5; weak D call: TRBD2 (5 bases). V dropped 5 bases and J dropped 1 base, with 8 bases sitting between them. Germline CDR1 SGHTA, CDR2 FQGTGA. The CDR3 has 13 amino acids. This CDR3 reads CASSRGAQETQYF. Written as DNA, the CDR3 is TGTGCCAGCAGCCGGGGAGCCCAAGAGACCCAGTACTTC.